This T cell receptor beta chain was identified during a study of blood T cells in healthy people across ages. The table lists this clonotype with many counts. The antigen is not known. Study results and caveats: Naive T cell percentage by flow cytometry tracked strongly with beta diversity.

Together with a sample-barcoded 5' primer, a J-beta primer mix was included in a second PCR lasting roughly 6 to 12 cycles. One entry per CDR3 protein, called by TCRdb with MiXCR from the 5' RACE reads. This sample has roughly 640,000 distinct CDR3 sequences, with roughly 31% found just once. Germline-derived CDR1 and CDR2 are SGHRS and YFSETQ. The CDR3 has 14 residues. Unmatched junction bases numbered 2, after V lost 6 bases and J lost 0 bases. Sequencing input: blood. The sequence was collected from a woman older than 75 in good health. The chain carries TRBV5-1 and TRBJ2-1, with 8 bases aligning to TRBD1. The chain's CDR3 is CASTDRGSYNEQFF. The DNA for the CDR3 is TGCGCCAGCACCGACAGGGGCTCCTACAATGAGCAGTTCTTC.